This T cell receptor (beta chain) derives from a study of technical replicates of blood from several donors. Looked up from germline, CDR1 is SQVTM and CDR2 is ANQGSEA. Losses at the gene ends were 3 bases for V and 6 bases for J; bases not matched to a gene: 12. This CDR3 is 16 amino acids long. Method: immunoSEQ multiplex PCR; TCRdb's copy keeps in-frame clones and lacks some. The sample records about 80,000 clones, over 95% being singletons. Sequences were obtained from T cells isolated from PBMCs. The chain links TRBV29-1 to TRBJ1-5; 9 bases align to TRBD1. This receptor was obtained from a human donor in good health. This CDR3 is CSVDKSGQGDGQPQHF. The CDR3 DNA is TGCAGCGTTGACAAATCGGGACAGGGTGATGGTCAGCCCCAGCATTTT. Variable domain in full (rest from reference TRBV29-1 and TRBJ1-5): SAVISQKPSRDICQRGTSLTIQCQVDSQVTMMFWYRQQPGQSLTLIATANQGSEATYESGFVIDKFPISRPNLTFSTLTVSNMSPEDSSIYLCSVDKSGQGDGQPQHFGDGTRLSIL.